Listed here are 20 T cell receptor beta chains from one sample, sequenced in a study of blood T cell repertoires in COVID-19. The table came from immunoSEQ multiplex PCR; TCRdb's copy has only in-frame clones and leaves some out. In the table there are approximately 97,000 clones, around 90% of which are singletons. The sample consisted of peripheral blood. The source of these receptors is a woman aged 45 to 65 with COVID-19, enrolled during active disease.

The chain links TRBV30 to TRBJ1-5; tentatively, D is TRBD1 (5 bases). This CDR3 comprises 16 residues. Germline V gene data show CDR1 as GTSNPN and CDR2 as SVGIG (reference sequence). Trimming left V 3 bases short and J 4 bases short, with 19 bases between. CDR3 residues: CAWSPRGGMDNQPQHF. The CDR3 DNA follows: TGTGCCTGGAGCCCCCGTGGGGGGATGGATAATCAGCCCCAGCATTTT. Using reference TRBV30 and TRBJ1-5 for the parts outside the CDR3, the full variable domain is SQTIHQWPATLVQPVGSPLSLECTVEGTSNPNLYWYRQAAGRGLQLLFYSVGIGQISSEVPQNLSASRPQDRQFILSSKKLLLSDSGFYLCAWSPRGGMDNQPQHFGDGTRLSIL.

The chain uses TRBV25-1 and TRBJ1-1; D may be TRBD1 (6 bases). Germline values: CDR1 MGHDK, CDR2 SYGVNS. The CDR3 consists of 16 residues. The germline V and J ends were trimmed by 1 base and 5 bases, with 17 bases remaining between them. The CDR3 is CASSELGRGRGTEAFF. CDR3 in DNA: TGTGCCAGCAGTGAATTGGGCAGGGGAAGAGGTACTGAAGCTTTCTTT.

This clone was observed a single time. V is TRBV4-2 and J is TRBJ2-7, with D perhaps matching TRBD1 (6 bases). Germline assignment: CDR1 LGHNA and CDR2 YNFKEQ. The V end was cut by 1 base, the J end by 3 bases, with 13 bases between. The CDR3 has 15 amino acids. The CDR3 spells CASSQAAGVLYEQYF. Here the CDR3 DNA reads TGTGCCAGCAGCCAAGCCGCAGGGGTACTCTACGAGCAGTACTTC.

This clone was counted a single time. The rearrangement links TRBV7-2 to TRBJ2-3; 9 nucleotides agree with TRBD2. Trimming removed 5 bases from V and 0 bases from J; junction bases left unmatched: 9. Germline V lookup: CDR1 SGHTA, CDR2 FQGNSA. The CDR3 extends over 17 amino acids. CDR3 sequence reads: CASSRPTSGDSTDTQYF. The CDR3 DNA follows: TGTGCCAGCAGCCGTCCGACTAGCGGAGATAGCACAGATACGCAGTATTTT.

The J gene is TRBJ2-1, the V gene TRBV10-3; 9 bases align to TRBD2. From germline, CDR1 is ENHRY and CDR2 SYGVKD. The length of the CDR3 is 13 residues. V gave up 10 bases and J gave up 3 bases; unmatched junction bases: 4. The CDR3 reads CATSGVGYNEQFF. For the CDR3, the DNA is TGTGCCACTAGCGGGGTAGGCTACAATGAGCAGTTCTTC.

The rearrangement uses TRBV2 and TRBJ1-4; D is possibly TRBD1 (5 bases). The CDR3 covers 14 residues. Per the germline V gene, CDR1 is SNHLY and CDR2 is FYNNEI. Trimming shortened V by 6 bases and J by 8 bases, and 16 bases separated the two germline ends. The CDR3 reads CASRVGPGREKLFF. The CDR3 nucleotides read TGTGCCAGCAGGGTCGGGCCAGGGAGGGAAAAACTGTTTTTT.

This chain uses TRBV30 with TRBJ2-3; a weak D match, TRBD2 (5 bases). Germline lookup yields CDR1 GTSNPN and CDR2 SVGIG (reference sequence). V was trimmed by 1 base and J by 1 base, leaving 15 bases between them. The CDR3 runs 16 residues. Here the CDR3 reads CAWSAEWARGTDTQYF. CDR3 DNA: TGTGCCTGGAGTGCGGAGTGGGCGAGGGGCACAGATACGCAGTATTTT.

The chain joins TRBV27 to TRBJ1-2; unclear D gene. The CDR3 has 14 amino acids. The V gene lost 5 bases and the J gene lost 5 bases, with 15 bases spanning the gap. The germline V gene encodes CDR1 MNHEY and CDR2 SMNVEV (reference sequence). CDR3 DNA: TGTGCCAGCAGTCCCCGAGATCTACGTTATGGCTACACCTTC. Protein product: CASSPRDLRYGYTF.

This clone was seen a single time. The V and J genes are TRBV5-5 and TRBJ2-1; 8 bases match TRBD2. Germline assignment: CDR1 SGHKS and CDR2 YYEKEE (reference sequence). The junction had 9 bases not matched to a gene; V was cut back by 1 base and J by 6 bases. The CDR3 is 16 residues long. CDR3 amino acids: CASSLLASGPTNEQFF. In nucleotides, the CDR3 is TGTGCCAGCAGCTTGTTGGCTAGCGGGCCCACCAATGAGCAGTTCTTC.

The rearrangement joins TRBV19 to TRBJ1-2; 8 nucleotides agree with TRBD1. Trimming took 8 bases from V and 4 from J; bases not matched to a gene: 12. The CDR3 length is 15 residues. Germline values: CDR1 LNHDA, CDR2 SQIVND (reference sequence). As DNA, the CDR3 is TGTGCCAGTGCATCCCAGGGGGCCGCGACCTATGGCTACACCTTC. Translating it yields CASASQGAATYGYTF.

The chain is built from TRBV7-9 and TRBJ2-7; no clear D gene. This CDR3 has 13 amino acids. CDR1 SEHNR and CDR2 FQNEAQ come from the germline V gene (reference sequence). V was cut by 1 base and J by 2 bases, with 6 bases left in between. The CDR3 nucleotides are TGTGCCAGCAGCTTAGTATATCCCTACGAGCAGTACTTC. Protein: CASSLVYPYEQYF.

Here the CDR3 reads CASSEATQYF. In DNA, the CDR3 is TGTGCCAGCAGTGAGGCGACCCAGTACTTC. V gene TRBV2 combines with J gene TRBJ2-5; D call uncertain. V was cut by 3 bases and J by 7 bases, with 3 bases left in between. The CDR3 runs 10 residues. Germline loops: CDR1 SNHLY, CDR2 FYNNEI.

The genes are TRBV30 and TRBJ2-3; TRBD2 matches 8 bases. V was clipped by 3 bases and J by 3 bases; unmatched bases: 11. Germline-derived CDR1 and CDR2 are GTSNPN and SVGIG (reference sequence). CDR3 size: 16 residues. The CDR3 DNA follows: TGTGCCTGGAGATCCCCCGGGGGGGCCAGGACAGATACGCAGTATTTT. Protein product: CAWRSPGGARTDTQYF.

This chain uses TRBV5-4 with TRBJ2-5; 7 bases are shared with TRBD2. After removal of 7 bases from V and 2 bases from J, the junction contained 2 bases not matched to a gene. Germline lookup yields CDR1 SGHNT and CDR2 YYREEE (reference sequence). The CDR3 totals 12 residues. Here the CDR3 DNA reads TGTGCCAGCGGGAGGGTACAAGAGACCCAGTACTTC. Protein sequence: CASGRVQETQYF.

The CDR3 region has the DNA TGTGCCAGCAGCCCCGCATCTGGGCCTAGCGGACCCTCCTACGAGCAGTACGTC. Its protein is CASSPASGPSGPSYEQYV. This sequence joins TRBV7-9 and TRBJ2-7; TRBD2 matches at 7 bases. The junction had 16 bases not matched to a gene; V was cut back by 5 bases and J by 0 bases. This CDR3 spans 18 amino acids. The germline CDR1 and CDR2 sequences are SEHNR and FQNEAQ (reference sequence).

The chain links TRBV7-2 to TRBJ1-1, with 8 bases matching TRBD1. The J segment lost 5 bases and the V segment lost 0 bases, leaving 5 bases of the junction unmatched. This CDR3 is 15 amino acids long. The germline CDR1 and CDR2 sequences are SGHTA and FQGNSA. The CDR3 nucleotides are TGTGCCAGCAGCTTAGCTCACAGGGGGGTGACTGAAGCTTTCTTT. It specifies CASSLAHRGVTEAFF.

The chain couples TRBV7-8 to TRBJ1-2; possibly TRBD1 for D (6 bases). The CDR3 totals 16 residues. Germline V lookup: CDR1 SGHVS, CDR2 FQNEAQ. The germline V and J ends were trimmed by 0 bases and 6 bases, with 17 bases remaining between them. CDR3 region: CASSLAYGRGEDGYTF. CDR3 sequence (DNA): TGTGCCAGCAGCTTAGCATATGGCAGGGGAGAAGATGGCTACACCTTC.

In DNA form, the CDR3 reads TGTGCCAGCAGCCAAAGATTGGGGCTAGACACTGAAGCTTTCTTT. It yields the protein CASSQRLGLDTEAFF. V is TRBV14 and J is TRBJ1-1; a weak D match, TRBD1 (5 bases). CDR1 and CDR2 (germline): SGHDN, FVKESK. The ends were cut back, 2 bases at V and 3 bases at J, with 13 bases in the middle. CDR3 length: 15 residues.

The CDR3 nucleotides read TGTGCCAGCAGCCAAGAAGGCAGGGGGCGCGGAGGCTACACCTTC. As protein: CASSQEGRGRGGYTF. The chain links TRBV3-1 (or the pseudogene TRBV3-2) to TRBJ1-2; 8 nucleotides line up with TRBD1. The CDR3 sequence is 15 residues long. CDR1 is LGHDT, CDR2 YNNKEL, per germline (reference sequence). The ends lost 0 bases at V and 8 bases at J; junction bases unmatched: 8.

This sequence joins TRBV15 and TRBJ2-3; perhaps TRBD1 as D (6 bases). This CDR3 is built from 14 residues. V lost 2 bases to trimming and J lost 3 bases, with 9 bases between them. The germline gives CDR1 LNHNV, CDR2 YYDKDF (reference sequence). In DNA form, the CDR3 reads TGTGCCACCAGCAGATTACAGGGAACAGATACGCAGTATTTT. Its protein product is CATSRLQGTDTQYF.